Listed here are 10 T cell receptor beta chains from one sample, sequenced in a study of glioma-infiltrating T cells after dendritic cell vaccination. Time point described: after dendritic cell vaccination, including at tumor progression/relapse. TCRdb keeps only in-frame clones here, not all; method: immunoSEQ multiplex PCR. This repertoire shows fewer than 75,000 clones, about 84% found once; its top ten account for more than 8.5%. The source was blood, collected after dendritic cell vaccination. Source of these receptors: a human donor with glioblastoma.

This clone was recorded once. The chain joins TRBV7-9 to TRBJ2-3; 10 bases match TRBD2. Germline loops: CDR1 SEHNR, CDR2 FQNEAQ (reference sequence). The CDR3 sequence is 15 residues long. Unmatched junction bases numbered 2, after V lost 4 bases and J lost 1 base. CDR3: CASSSAGGGTDTQYF. CDR3 nucleotides: TGTGCCAGCAGCTCAGCGGGGGGGGGCACAGATACGCAGTATTTT.

CDR3 in DNA: TGCGCCAGCAGGTCCGGGACAGACTATAATTCACCCCTCCACTTT. It translates to CASRSGTDYNSPLHF. The V and J genes are TRBV5-1 and TRBJ1-6, with 7 bases identical to TRBD1. The CDR3 loop spans 15 amino acids. Trimming took 5 bases from V and 3 from J; bases not matched to a gene: 5. In germline, CDR1 is SGHRS, CDR2 YFSETQ.

The chain couples TRBV5-4 to TRBJ2-7, with a tentative D call TRBD1 (5 bases). This CDR3 contains 14 residues. Between the trimmed V and J ends, which lost 1 base and 2 bases, there was a span of 10 bases. Germline V gives CDR1 SGHNT, CDR2 YYREEE (reference sequence). CDR3 sequence (DNA): TGTGCCAGCAGCTTGCAGCAGGGAACCTACGAGCAGTACTTC. This encodes CASSLQQGTYEQYF.

The J gene is TRBJ1-6, the V gene TRBV6-5, with TRBD1 matching over 9 bases. Germline loops: CDR1 MNHEY, CDR2 SVGAGI. The CDR3 totals 15 residues. J lost 6 bases, V lost 4 bases, and 4 bases had no gene match. The CDR3 reads CASSSQGAGNSPLHF. The CDR3 DNA follows: TGTGCCAGCAGTTCACAGGGGGCGGGTAATTCACCCCTCCACTTT.

The chain joins TRBV6-6 to TRBJ1-1, with TRBD1 matching 9 bases. The trim removed 4 bases at V and 0 bases at J, leaving 3 bases unmatched. Germline V gene data show CDR1 as MNHNY and CDR2 as SVGAGI (reference sequence). The CDR3 covers 15 residues. CDR3 amino acids: CASSWTGEVNTEAFF. The CDR3 nucleotides read TGTGCCAGCAGTTGGACAGGGGAGGTGAACACTGAAGCTTTCTTT.

For this clone: The conserved phenylalanine or tryptophan normally closing the CDR3 is absent here, so this likely arose from a read error. No DNA is shown, since the ends of the CDR3 on it are uncertain; the CDR3 is the one TCRdb lists. J is TRBJ2-7 and V is TRBV6-5; the table's TRBD2 call for D was not verified on the DNA. The CDR3 length equals 11 residues, ends included. The V gene's germline CDR1 is MNHEY and CDR2 SVGAGI. The CDR3 reads CASSRRGGLCL.

The genes are TRBV9 and TRBJ2-7; 12 bases map to TRBD2. The CDR3 is made up of 17 amino acids. With 0 bases clipped from V and 0 bases from J, the junction kept 4 bases outside the gene matches. Per germline, CDR1 SGDLS and CDR2 YYNGEE. Here the CDR3 DNA reads TGTGCCAGCAGCGTAGGGCTAGCGGGGGGGAACTCCTACGAGCAGTACTTC. This encodes CASSVGLAGGNSYEQYF.

The chain links TRBV2 to TRBJ1-1; possibly TRBD1 for D (6 bases). The ends were cut back, 7 bases at V and 3 bases at J, with 15 bases in the middle. The CDR3 consists of 14 residues. Germline assignment: CDR1 SNHLY and CDR2 FYNNEI. CDR3 nucleotide sequence: TGTGCCAGCATTAGGGGGAGGGGGGACACTGAAGCTTTCTTT. This sequence encodes CASIRGRGDTEAFF. Full variable domain (outside the CDR3, taken from reference TRBV2 and TRBJ1-1): EPEVTQTPSHQVTQMGQEVILRCVPISNHLYFYWYRQILGQKVEFLVSFYNNEISEKSEIFDDQFSVERPDGSNFTLKIRSTKLEDSAMYFCASIRGRGDTEAFFGQGTRLTVV.

The rearrangement joins TRBV5-1 to TRBJ1-2; 9 positions match TRBD1. Germline V gene lookup returns CDR1 SGHRS and CDR2 YFSETQ. The CDR3 consists of 14 residues. V lost 5 bases, J lost 6 bases, and 8 bases stayed unmatched. The CDR3 DNA reads as TGCGCCAGCAGAATGGACAGGGGAGGTCATGGCTACACCTTC. It translates to CASRMDRGGHGYTF.

The chain has TRBV6-5 and TRBJ2-1; D remains ambiguous. This CDR3 is 13 amino acids long. CDR1 and CDR2 (germline): MNHEY, SVGAGI. V gave up 5 bases and J gave up 8 bases, with 13 bases separating them. CDR3 protein: CASSPKSRYEQFF. Written as DNA, the CDR3 is TGTGCCAGCAGTCCTAAATCTCGTTATGAGCAGTTCTTC.